This T cell receptor (beta chain) was obtained from a study of PD-L1 blockade in urothelial cancer. Study-level information: When blood samples were assessed, the median T cell count was about 140,000.

The table came from immunoSEQ multiplex PCR; TCRdb's copy has only in-frame clones and leaves some out. The sample consists of tens of thousands of clones, 82% of them appearing once. The CDR3 runs 16 residues. J was trimmed by 2 bases and V by 6 bases; bases with no gene match: 9. CDR1 and CDR2 (germline): MDHEN, SYDVKM. This clonotype was obtained from a man between 65 and 85 years old with urothelial cancer. The source material was PBMCs, sampled around atezolizumab (anti-PD-L1) treatment. The chain recombines TRBV28 with TRBJ2-1, with 8 bases fitting TRBD1. CDR3 DNA: TGTGCCAGCAGCGGGACCGGGACAGGACCCTACAATGAGCAGTTCTTC. Protein sequence: CASSGTGTGPYNEQFF. Drawing the rest from reference TRBV28 and TRBJ2-1, the complete variable domain is DVKVTQSSRYLVKRTGEKVFLECVQDMDHENMFWYRQDPGLGLRLIYFSYDVKMKEKGDIPEGYSVSREKKERFSLILESASTNQTSMYLCASSGTGTGPYNEQFFGPGTRLTVL.